The 32 T cell receptor beta chains below all came from one sample that was sequenced in a study of T cell clusters in autoimmune cytopenias. TRB was amplified from about 270 ng of peripheral blood genomic DNA per sample. Multiplex touch-down PCR amplified TRB using TRB-A and TRB-B pools in one tube. TCRdb re-analyzed the multiplex PCR reads; it lists each CDR3 protein once, without DNA. The sample has about 6,300 distinct CDR3 sequences. Sequenced input: peripheral blood. The origin of the receptors is a human donor with an autoimmune cytopenia or autoimmune hepatitis (not recorded which).

The CDR3 protein is CSAYSGDTGELFF. The chain joins TRBV20-1 to TRBJ2-2; TCRdb picks TRBD1, but there is no DNA to check that call. CDR1 and CDR2 (germline): DFQATT, SNEGSKA (reference sequence). The CDR3 consists of 13 residues.

The chain links TRBV20-1 to TRBJ2-5; the D gene TCRdb calls, TRBD2, cannot be checked with no DNA. Germline lookup yields CDR1 DFQATT and CDR2 SNEGSKA (reference sequence). This CDR3 contains 17 residues. The CDR3: CSARDIDLAGGQETQYF.

The chain links TRBV5-5 to TRBJ1-1; checking the TCRdb D call of TRBD1 is not possible without DNA. Germline assignment: CDR1 SGHKS and CDR2 YYEKEE (reference sequence). The CDR3 totals 13 residues. The CDR3 spells CASSLAGTGEAFF.

The CDR3 is CASSEAGGEAFF. This sequence joins TRBV2 and TRBJ1-1; TCRdb proposes TRBD1, but this gene call is untestable without DNA. The CDR3 is 12 residues long. Germline CDR1 and CDR2: SNHLY and FYNNEI.

Its frequency marks this clonotype as medium-sized. This chain uses TRBV19 with TRBJ1-4. CDR1 is LNHDA, CDR2 SQIVND, per germline (reference sequence). The CDR3 loop spans 14 amino acids. This CDR3 reads CASSWGGADEKLFF.

Its frequency marks this clonotype as medium-sized (0.01 to 0.1%). The chain recombines TRBV6-2 or TRBV6-3 with TRBJ2-7. Germline V gene data show CDR1 as MNHEY and CDR2 as SVGEGT. The CDR3 spans 14 residues. The CDR3 reads CASSYRNSWDEQYF.

The chain carries TRBV5-1 and TRBJ2-1; TCRdb indicates TRBD2, and absent DNA this call remains unverified. Germline V gene data show CDR1 as SGHRS and CDR2 as YFSETQ. The CDR3 is 16 residues long. CDR3 loop: CASSWGLAGGQGEQFF.

CDR3 in amino acids: CASSSPFTGTETQYF. The V call is TRBV13, the J call TRBJ2-5; TCRdb outputs TRBD1, but without DNA this stays unchecked. The CDR3 loop spans 15 amino acids. Germline V gene lookup returns CDR1 PRHDT and CDR2 FYEKMQ (reference sequence).

Considering frequency, this clonotype is medium-sized (0.01 to 0.1%). The V and J genes are TRBV13 and TRBJ2-3; TCRdb's D call, TRBD2, is unchecked because there is no DNA. The length of the CDR3 is 12 residues. CDR1 and CDR2 from the germline V gene are PRHDT and FYEKMQ (reference sequence). Here the CDR3 reads CASSPDWDTQYF.

This clonotype is classed as medium-sized (0.01 to 0.1%) by frequency. The CDR3 spells CASSFTGAGETQYF. The genes are TRBV6-5 and TRBJ2-5; TCRdb lists TRBD1, though no DNA is available to test this call. The CDR3 extends over 14 amino acids. Germline lookup yields CDR1 MNHEY and CDR2 SVGAGI.

V usage is TRBV11-3 and J usage is TRBJ2-3; TCRdb lists TRBD1, though no DNA is available to test this call. Germline lookup yields CDR1 SGHNT and CDR2 YENEEA. This CDR3 has 14 residues. Here the CDR3 reads CASSLGLAPDTQYF.

The rearrangement uses TRBV6-6 and TRBJ1-5; the TRBD1 assignment by TCRdb is unverifiable without DNA. The V gene's germline CDR1 is MNHNY and CDR2 SVGAGI (reference sequence). The CDR3 totals 17 residues. The CDR3 region is CASSYGSPGGGGQPQHF.

The CDR3 sequence: CASSLKLAGANEQFF. This rearrangement joins TRBV5-1 to TRBJ2-1; with no DNA, the TCRdb D assignment of TRBD2 cannot be verified. There are 15 residues in the CDR3. Germline V gene data show CDR1 as SGHRS and CDR2 as YFSETQ.

According to its frequency, this clonotype is medium-sized. The rearrangement joins TRBV6-5 to TRBJ2-1; TCRdb's D call of TRBD2 is untestable without DNA. Germline loops: CDR1 MNHEY, CDR2 SVGAGI. This CDR3 has 18 residues. The chain's CDR3 is CASSYVVAGGSSYNEQFF.

This clonotype registers large (0.1 to 1%) by frequency. J is TRBJ2-5 and V is TRBV6-2 or TRBV6-3; TCRdb calls TRBD2, which cannot be checked without DNA. This CDR3 is 15 amino acids long. The germline V gene encodes CDR1 MNHEY and CDR2 SVGEGT. CDR3 protein: CASVPSGGSQETQYF.

The chain joins TRBV7-2 to TRBJ1-2; checking the TCRdb D call of TRBD1 is not possible without DNA. This CDR3 has 15 residues. Germline CDR1 is SGHTA and CDR2 is FQGNSA. CDR3 protein: CASSPVDRAGRGYTF. The full variable domain, with the rest looked up from reference TRBV7-2 and TRBJ1-2, is GAGVSQSPSNKVTEKGKDVELRCDPISGHTALYWYRQSLGQGLEFLIYFQGNSAPDKSGLPSDRFSAERTGGSVSTLTIQRTQQEDSAVYLCASSPVDRAGRGYTFGSGTRLTVV.

V is TRBV4-2 and J is TRBJ2-3; TCRdb calls TRBD2, which cannot be checked without DNA. The germline V gene encodes CDR1 LGHNA and CDR2 YNFKEQ. The CDR3 is 16 residues long. CDR3 sequence reads: CASSPSLAGGTDTQYF.

This clonotype registers medium-sized by frequency. This chain uses TRBV29-1 with TRBJ1-4; TCRdb designates TRBD1, a call that cannot be tested without DNA. The germline V gene encodes CDR1 SQVTM and CDR2 ANQGSEA. CDR3 size: 11 residues. CDR3 protein: CSVGRGEKLFF.

The V call is TRBV6-2 or TRBV6-3, the J call TRBJ1-5. CDR3 length: 18 amino acids. CDR1 is MNHEY, CDR2 SVGEGT, per germline. CDR3 sequence: CASSYSPLTRWTNQPQHF.

This rearrangement joins TRBV5-1 to TRBJ2-7; TCRdb's D call, TRBD1, is unchecked because there is no DNA. The CDR3 contains 14 residues. Per germline, CDR1 SGHRS and CDR2 YFSETQ. CDR3 loop: CASADRGGTYEQYF.

Frequency places this clonotype as medium-sized. V is TRBV4-2 and J is TRBJ1-4; TCRdb's D call, TRBD1, is unchecked because there is no DNA. Germline V gene data show CDR1 as LGHNA and CDR2 as YNFKEQ. CDR3 length equals 16 residues. The CDR3 region is CASSQDIGRGNEKLFF.

This clonotype counts as medium-sized by frequency. The chain uses TRBV6-6 and TRBJ2-2; TCRdb indicates TRBD1, and absent DNA this call remains unverified. The CDR3 sequence is 17 residues long. CDR1 and CDR2 (germline): MNHNY, SVGAGI (reference sequence). The CDR3 here is CASSYSPRDRATGELFF.

In terms of frequency, this clonotype is medium-sized. The V call is TRBV19, the J call TRBJ1-1. Germline CDR1 and CDR2: LNHDA and SQIVND (reference sequence). CDR3 length: 13 residues. The CDR3: CASSIPGNTEAFF.

Its frequency marks this clonotype as medium-sized (0.01 to 0.1%). The rearrangement links TRBV6-1 to TRBJ2-7; TCRdb gives TRBD1 as the D gene, but with no DNA this cannot be confirmed. Per the germline V gene, CDR1 is MNHNS and CDR2 is SASEGT. The CDR3 spans 15 residues. CDR3 amino acids: CASSESGTGGNEQYF.

V and J are TRBV28 and TRBJ2-7; TCRdb designates TRBD1, a call that cannot be tested without DNA. The germline V gene encodes CDR1 MDHEN and CDR2 SYDVKM. This CDR3 region has 15 residues. The CDR3 here is CASSLHSAGSYEQYF.

This clonotype is called medium-sized (0.01 to 0.1%) based on its frequency. The chain combines TRBV19 with TRBJ2-7. The CDR3 loop spans 13 amino acids. Per germline, CDR1 LNHDA and CDR2 SQIVND (reference sequence). The CDR3 reads CASSMSDSYEQYF.

By frequency, this clonotype is medium-sized. The chain employs TRBV6-2 or TRBV6-3 and TRBJ2-7; TCRdb's assignment of TRBD2 cannot be checked, as there is no DNA. The length of the CDR3 is 15 residues. Germline V CDR1 and CDR2: MNHEY, SVGEGT. The CDR3 loop is CASSSLAFPKYEQYF.

This clonotype is labeled medium-sized (0.01 to 0.1%) based on frequency. The rearrangement uses TRBV7-6 and TRBJ2-3; TCRdb indicates TRBD2, and absent DNA this call remains unverified. Germline-derived CDR1 and CDR2 are SGHVS and FNYEAQ. The CDR3 is 16 amino acids. The CDR3 protein is CASSWTSGGAGDTQYF.

The chain has TRBV12-3 or TRBV12-4 and TRBJ2-1; the TRBD1 assignment by TCRdb is unverifiable without DNA. This CDR3 has 14 amino acids. CDR3 residues: CASNRGRSGDEQFF.

V is TRBV12-3 or TRBV12-4 and J is TRBJ2-4; as DNA is missing, the TRBD1 call by TCRdb cannot be tested. The CDR3 runs 17 residues. CDR3 sequence: CASSPQWGLLAKNIQYF.

The chain carries TRBV19 and TRBJ2-6; TCRdb picks TRBD1, but there is no DNA to check that call. Germline CDR1 LNHDA, CDR2 SQIVND (reference sequence). The CDR3 contains 18 residues. CDR3 sequence reads: CASSIPPTGATGANVLTF.

The chain couples TRBV5-8 to TRBJ1-6; TCRdb names TRBD1, which stays unverified in the absence of DNA. CDR3 length: 16 residues. From germline, CDR1 is SGHTS and CDR2 YDEGEE. This chain's CDR3 is CASTLVQTGVGSPLHF. Full variable domain (remainder filled in from reference TRBV5-8 and TRBJ1-6): EAGVTQSPTHLIKTRGQQATLRCSPISGHTSVYWYQQALGLGLQFLLWYDEGEERNRGNFPPRFSGRQFPNYSSELNVNALELEDSALYLCASTLVQTGVGSPLHFGNGTRLTVT.